This T cell receptor beta chain was captured in a study of blood T cell repertoires in COVID-19. Study in general: Samples taken during acute and convalescent COVID-19 were collected in the United States, Italy and Spain. T cells, B-cell-depleted T cells, or PBMCs supplied cDNA or gDNA.

Produced via immunoSEQ multiplex PCR; TCRdb's table is partial and in-frame only. Among 150,000 to 200,000 clones, 70% to 90% were seen once, and the ten largest hold approximately 10%. The V and J ends lost 9 bases and 3 bases, in that order; junction bases with no gene match: 7. The V gene's germline CDR1 is LNHDA and CDR2 SQIVND (reference sequence). The CDR3 runs 14 residues. This clone was counted between two and nine times. This clonotype originated in a human donor in a cohort sampled during active COVID-19. The sequenced sample consisted of peripheral blood. The V and J genes are TRBV19 and TRBJ1-4, with TRBD1 matching 7 bases. The CDR3 loop reads CARYRQGPNEKLFF. The CDR3 DNA reads TGTGCCAGATATAGACAGGGTCCTAATGAAAAACTGTTTTTT.